The 7 T cell receptor beta chains below come from one sample, sequenced in a study of cytomegalovirus exposure and HLA in healthy donors. The PCR made use of 60 Vbeta and 13 Jbeta primers. Sequenced by immunoSEQ multiplex PCR; TCRdb stores in-frame clones only, minus some. This table holds about 150,000 clones, about 80% found once. The sample taken for sequencing was PBMCs. The receptors originated from a man aged 25 to 40 in good health and CMV-seropositive.

V gene TRBV18 combines with J gene TRBJ2-1; 8 bases are shared with TRBD2. Per the germline V gene, CDR1 is KGHSH and CDR2 is LQKENI. There are 17 residues in the CDR3. V was clipped by 4 bases and J by 8 bases; unmatched bases: 16. The CDR3 nucleotides read TGTGCCAGCTCACAACTCGTACTAGCGGAGCAGGGGTATGAGCAGTTCTTC. Residues: CASSQLVLAEQGYEQFF. The full variable domain, its missing parts supplied by reference TRBV18 and TRBJ2-1, is NAGVMQNPRHLVRRRGQEARLRCSPMKGHSHVYWYRQLPEEGLKFMVYLQKENIIDESGMPKERFSAEFPKEGPSILRIQQVVRGDSAAYFCASSQLVLAEQGYEQFFGPGTRLTVL.

This chain joins TRBV7-2 and TRBJ1-4, with TRBD1 matching 7 bases. This CDR3 has 15 amino acids. Trimming cost V 3 bases and J 7 bases; bases outside gene matches: 8. Germline values: CDR1 SGHTA, CDR2 FQGNSA. The CDR3 loop reads CASSLRDSPSEKLFF. The CDR3 DNA reads as TGTGCCAGCAGCTTGAGGGACAGCCCTAGTGAAAAACTGTTTTTT.

This clone was seen only once. The rearrangement links TRBV6-5 to TRBJ1-2; the D gene is possibly TRBD1 (5 bases). CDR1 and CDR2 (germline): MNHEY, SVGAGI. Trimming took off 4 bases at V and 2 bases at J, with 11 bases between the two ends. The CDR3 totals 14 residues. CDR3 loop: CASSSRGGNYGYTF. CDR3 sequence (DNA): TGTGCCAGCAGTTCCCGGGGGGGGAACTATGGCTACACCTTC.

Written as DNA, the CDR3 is TGCGCCAGCAGTGAGTCGATTAGCGGGAGGAACACAGATACGCAGTATTTT. Translating gives CASSESISGRNTDTQYF. The chain links TRBV10-1 to TRBJ2-3; 10 nucleotides match TRBD2. After removal of 0 bases from V and 2 bases from J, the junction contained 5 bases not matched to a gene. The length of the CDR3 is 17 residues. Looked up from germline, CDR1 is WNHNN and CDR2 is SYGVQD (reference sequence).

The V gene is TRBV12-5, the J gene TRBJ2-1; 9 bases are a match to TRBD1. The CDR3 sequence is 18 residues long. Germline V gives CDR1 LGHNT, CDR2 FRNRAP. With 0 bases clipped from V and 5 bases from J, the junction kept 11 bases outside the gene matches. The CDR3 DNA reads TGTGCTAGTGGTTTGGTTTGGGACAGGGTATTGGGGGACAATGAGCAGTTCTTC. Encoded protein: CASGLVWDRVLGDNEQFF.

This clone was seen once. The J gene is TRBJ1-3, the V gene TRBV29-1; TRBD1 matches at 7 bases. Germline-derived CDR1 and CDR2 are SQVTM and ANQGSEA. The V segment lost 7 bases and the J segment 7 bases; nucleotides outside the gene matches: 7. The CDR3 extends over 12 amino acids. The CDR3 bases are TGCAGCGGGTCCTTACAGGGGAACACCATATATTTT. It codes for CSGSLQGNTIYF.

This clone was detected a few times. The chain has TRBV25-1 and TRBJ2-7; TRBD1 aligns across 9 bases. The CDR3 runs to 14 residues. V was clipped by 6 bases and J by 5 bases; unmatched bases: 8. Germline V gene sequence: CDR1 MGHDK, CDR2 SYGVNS. CDR3 loop: CASRTGTGRDEQYF. The CDR3 DNA follows: TGTGCCAGCAGAACCGGGACAGGGAGGGACGAGCAGTACTTC.